The rows below give T cell receptor beta chains drawn from one sample of a study of response to subunit inactivated influenza vaccine. TCRdb re-analysed the RT-PCR reads in MiXCR, keeping a single row per CDR3 protein. The sample yields approximately 520,000 distinct CDR3 sequences, roughly 25% seen once. This specimen was CD4+ T cells sorted from PBMCs, taken 5 days after vaccination. The receptors were sampled from a man aged 50 or older who received an inactivated influenza vaccine. The CDR3 runs from the conserved cysteine through the conserved F or W. D genes are given only for firm matches. Expanded clones are given a class, and other clones once, few, many or no size at all.

.	TRBV18	TRBJ1-4	few	CASSPPTAEKLFF	TGTGCCAGCTCACCACCGACAGCCGAAAAACTGTTTTTT
TRBD2	TRBV10-3	TRBJ2-7	.	CAISRTSGTYEQYF	TGTGCCATCAGCCGGACTAGCGGTACCTACGAGCAGTACTTC
TRBD2	TRBV5-1	TRBJ2-3	.	CASSLVRGGDTDTQYF	TGCGCCAGCAGCTTGGTTCGGGGGGGGGACACAGATACGCAGTATTTT
.	TRBV6-1	TRBJ1-3	few	CATSNGAGNTIYF	TGTGCCACCTCGAATGGGGCTGGAAACACCATATATTTT
.	TRBV14	TRBJ1-1	once	CASSQEAKVAEAFF	TGTGCCAGCAGCCAAGAGGCGAAGGTCGCTGAAGCTTTCTTT
TRBD1	TRBV7-2	TRBJ2-2	.	CASSLNRDRGAGELFF	TGTGCCAGCAGCTTGAACCGGGACAGGGGAGCCGGGGAGCTGTTTTTT
.	TRBV7-2	TRBJ2-2	few	CASSLKNTGELFF	TGTGCCAGCTCTCTTAAAAACACCGGGGAGCTGTTTTTT
TRBD2	TRBV28	TRBJ2-2	few	CASSLRTRPGGTGELFF	TGTGCCAGCAGTTTAAGGACTAGGCCGGGGGGAACCGGGGAGCTGTTTTTT
.	TRBV14	TRBJ2-7	.	CASSPARSLDSYEQYF	TGTGCCAGCAGCCCCGCTAGGAGCCTTGACTCCTACGAGCAGTACTTC
TRBD1	TRBV5-1	TRBJ1-1	.	CASSLEVPGQGAGTEAFF	TGCGCCAGCAGCTTAGAAGTCCCGGGACAGGGGGCGGGCACTGAAGCTTTCTTT
.	TRBV20-1	TRBJ2-1	.	CSARDVLGAYEQFF	TGCAGTGCTAGAGATGTTCTGGGGGCCTATGAGCAGTTCTTC
.	TRBV28	TRBJ2-7	few	CASRPTSGKGGYEQYF	TGTGCCAGCAGGCCTACCTCAGGGAAAGGGGGCTACGAGCAGTACTTC
.	TRBV6-2/TRBV6-3	TRBJ2-2	.	CASSYSIAGGPRTGELFF	TGTGCCAGCAGTTACTCGATCGCGGGTGGCCCCCGCACCGGGGAGCTGTTTTTT
.	TRBV7-9	TRBJ2-2	few	CASSSRGEGKTAELFF	TGTGCCAGCAGCTCTAGAGGCGAGGGAAAGACGGCGGAGCTGTTTTTT
.	TRBV10-3	TRBJ2-3	few	CAISDQLGTTITQYF	TGTGCCATCAGTGATCAACTAGGGACCACCATTACGCAGTATTTT
TRBD1	TRBV20-1	TRBJ1-5	.	CSASYRGHSNQPQHF	TGCAGTGCTTCATACAGGGGTCATAGCAATCAGCCCCAGCATTTT
.	TRBV4-3	TRBJ2-5	few	CASSQDSRAPLETQYF	TGCGCCAGCAGCCAAGACTCGCGGGCTCCCCTGGAGACCCAGTACTTC
.	TRBV7-2	TRBJ2-3	many	CASSLERNTDTQYF	TGTGCCAGCAGCTTAGAGAGGAACACAGATACGCAGTATTTT
.	TRBV5-1	TRBJ2-3	.	CASSSPAPDTQYF	TGCGCCAGCAGCTCCCCGGCCCCAGATACGCAGTATTTT
TRBD2	TRBV11-2	TRBJ2-3	.	CASSSGLAGGSTDTQYF	TGTGCCAGCAGCTCGGGACTAGCGGGGGGTAGCACAGATACGCAGTATTTT
.	TRBV29-1	TRBJ2-4	.	CSVEAGTDIQYF	TGCAGCGTTGAGGCAGGGACGGACATTCAGTACTTC
.	TRBV7-2	TRBJ2-5	.	CASSLSVQTQETQYF	TGTGCCAGCAGCTTATCAGTACAGACCCAAGAGACCCAGTACTTC
TRBD1	TRBV20-1	TRBJ1-6	few	CSASPLTGGGSPLHF	TGCAGTGCTAGCCCCCTGACAGGGGGCGGTTCACCCCTCCACTTT
.	TRBV6-5	TRBJ1-6	.	CASRTNLGHLHF	TGTGCCAGCAGAACGAACCTCGGCCACCTCCACTTT
.	TRBV6-2/TRBV6-3	TRBJ1-1	.	CASQRTLLMNTEAFF	TGTGCCAGCCAGAGGACTTTACTCATGAACACTGAAGCTTTCTTT